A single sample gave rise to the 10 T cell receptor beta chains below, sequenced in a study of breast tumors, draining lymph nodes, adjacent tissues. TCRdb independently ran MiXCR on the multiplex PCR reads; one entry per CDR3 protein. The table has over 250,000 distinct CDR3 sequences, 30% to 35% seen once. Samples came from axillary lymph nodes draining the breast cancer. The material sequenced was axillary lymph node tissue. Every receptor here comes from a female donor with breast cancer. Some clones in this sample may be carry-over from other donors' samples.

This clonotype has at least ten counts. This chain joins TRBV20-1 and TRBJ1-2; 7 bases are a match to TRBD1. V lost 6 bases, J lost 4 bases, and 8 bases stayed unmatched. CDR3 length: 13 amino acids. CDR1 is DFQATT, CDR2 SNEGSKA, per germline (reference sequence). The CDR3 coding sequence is TGCAGTGCCAACAGGGGCGGAAGCTATGGCTACACCTTC. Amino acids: CSANRGGSYGYTF.

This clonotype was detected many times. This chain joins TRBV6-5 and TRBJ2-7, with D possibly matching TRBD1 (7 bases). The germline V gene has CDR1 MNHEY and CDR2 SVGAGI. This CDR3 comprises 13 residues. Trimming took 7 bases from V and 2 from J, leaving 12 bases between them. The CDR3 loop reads CASKEGATYEQYF. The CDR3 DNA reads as TGTGCCAGCAAGGAGGGGGCCACCTACGAGCAGTACTTC.

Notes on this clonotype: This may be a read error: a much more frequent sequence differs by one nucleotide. The CDR3: CASSYQGGDYEQYF. CDR3 DNA sequence: TGTGCCAGCAGCTATCAGGGGGGGGACTACGAGCAGTACTTC. The chain joins TRBV7-9 to TRBJ2-7; either TRBD1 or TRBD2 may supply D (7 bases each). The CDR3 extends over 14 amino acids. Between the trimmed V and J ends, which lost 4 bases and 3 bases, there was a span of 13 bases. In germline, CDR1 is SEHNR, CDR2 FQNEAQ (reference sequence).

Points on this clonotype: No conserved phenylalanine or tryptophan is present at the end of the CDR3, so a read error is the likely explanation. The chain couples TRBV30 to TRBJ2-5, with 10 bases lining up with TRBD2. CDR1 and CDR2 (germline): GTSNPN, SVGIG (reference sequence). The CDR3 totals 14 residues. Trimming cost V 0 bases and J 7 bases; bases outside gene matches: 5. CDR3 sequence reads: CAWSVTSGVGTQYL. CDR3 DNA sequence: TGTGCCTGGAGTGTTACTAGCGGGGTGGGGACCCAGTACCTC.

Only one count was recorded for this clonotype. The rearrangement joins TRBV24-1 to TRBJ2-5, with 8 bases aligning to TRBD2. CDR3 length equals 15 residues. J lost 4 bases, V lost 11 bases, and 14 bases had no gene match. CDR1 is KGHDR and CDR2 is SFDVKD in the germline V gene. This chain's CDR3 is CASTTPREGRETQYF. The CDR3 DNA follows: TGTGCCAGCACTACCCCCCGGGAGGGCCGAGAGACCCAGTACTTC.

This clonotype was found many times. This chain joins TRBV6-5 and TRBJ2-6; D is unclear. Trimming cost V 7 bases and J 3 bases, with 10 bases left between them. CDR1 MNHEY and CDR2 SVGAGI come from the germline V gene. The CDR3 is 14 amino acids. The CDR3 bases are TGTGCCAGCACCAACTGGGTTGGGGCCAACGTCCTGACTTTC. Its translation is CASTNWVGANVLTF.

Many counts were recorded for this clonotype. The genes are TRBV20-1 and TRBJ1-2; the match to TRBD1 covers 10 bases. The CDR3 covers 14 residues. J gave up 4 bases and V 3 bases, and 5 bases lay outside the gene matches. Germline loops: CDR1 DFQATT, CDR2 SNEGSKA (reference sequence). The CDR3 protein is CSASAGQGIYGYTF. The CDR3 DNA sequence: TGCAGTGCTAGTGCGGGACAGGGGATCTATGGCTACACCTTC.

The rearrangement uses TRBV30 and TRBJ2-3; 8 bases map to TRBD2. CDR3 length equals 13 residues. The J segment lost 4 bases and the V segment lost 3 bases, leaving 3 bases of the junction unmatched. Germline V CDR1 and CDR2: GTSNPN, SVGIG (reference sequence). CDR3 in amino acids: CAWSGTRADTQYF. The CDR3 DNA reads TGTGCCTGGAGCGGGACTAGGGCAGATACGCAGTATTTT.

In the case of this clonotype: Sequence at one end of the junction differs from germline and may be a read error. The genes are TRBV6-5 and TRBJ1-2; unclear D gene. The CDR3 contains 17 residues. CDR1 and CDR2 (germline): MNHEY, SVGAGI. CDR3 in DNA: TGTGCCAGCAGTCACTCGATCGCGGGGAGAGCTAACTATGGCTACACCTTC. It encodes CASSHSIAGRANYGYTF.

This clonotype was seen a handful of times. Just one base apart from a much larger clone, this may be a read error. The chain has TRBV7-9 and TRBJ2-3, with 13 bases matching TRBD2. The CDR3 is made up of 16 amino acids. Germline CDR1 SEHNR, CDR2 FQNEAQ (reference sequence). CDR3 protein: CTSSSGTSGAVDTQYF. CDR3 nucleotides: TGTACCAGCAGCTCGGGGACTAGCGGGGCGGTAGATACGCAGTATTTT. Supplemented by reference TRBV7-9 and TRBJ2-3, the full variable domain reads DTGVSQNPRHKITKRGQNVTFRCDPISEHNRLYWYRQTLGQGPEFLTYFQNEAQLEKSRLLSDRFSAERPKGSFSTLEIQRTEQGDSAMYLCTSSSGTSGAVDTQYFGPGTRLTVL.